The 30 T cell receptor beta chains in this list originate from one sample, sequenced in a study of cytomegalovirus exposure and HLA in healthy donors. This PCR relied on a set of 60 Vbeta primers and 13 Jbeta primers. Assay: immunoSEQ multiplex PCR; the TCRdb copy retains only in-frame clones and omits some. Here the sample spans some 180,000 clones, over 70% being singletons. The sequenced sample was PBMCs. The receptors derive from a male donor in good health and CMV-seronegative.

The chain couples TRBV2 to TRBJ1-5; D is perhaps TRBD1 (6 bases). Germline assignment: CDR1 SNHLY and CDR2 FYNNEI. V dropped 8 bases and J dropped 2 bases, with 19 bases sitting between them. This CDR3 has 16 residues. As DNA, the CDR3 is TGTGCCAGCGGAGAGGGTTGGGGGCTTCGCAATCAGCCCCAGCATTTT. Translated, it gives CASGEGWGLRNQPQHF.

V is TRBV5-4 and J is TRBJ2-5; D unresolved. The CDR3 is 13 amino acids. Germline loops: CDR1 SGHNT, CDR2 YYREEE (reference sequence). Trimming took off 0 bases at V and 5 bases at J, with 8 bases between the two ends. The CDR3 DNA reads as TGTGCCAGCAGCTTGGAGAGTCTCGAGACCCAGTACTTC. It yields the protein CASSLESLETQYF. The full variable domain, completed using reference TRBV5-4 and TRBJ2-5, is ETGVTQSPTHLIKTRGQQVTLRCSSQSGHNTVSWYQQALGQGPQFIFQYYREEENGRGNFPPRFSGLQFPNYSSELNVNALELDDSALYLCASSLESLETQYFGPGTRLLVL.

This chain joins TRBV27 and TRBJ2-1; the match to TRBD2 covers 9 bases. The J segment lost 7 bases and the V segment lost 7 bases, leaving 5 bases of the junction unmatched. In germline, CDR1 is MNHEY, CDR2 SMNVEV (reference sequence). The CDR3 is made up of 13 amino acids. Here the CDR3 reads CASMLAGANEQFF. DNA for the CDR3: TGTGCCAGCATGTTAGCGGGAGCAAATGAGCAGTTCTTC.

This chain links TRBV30 with TRBJ1-5, with 8 bases aligning to TRBD1. V gave up 6 bases and J gave up 2 bases; unmatched junction bases: 12. CDR1 is GTSNPN, CDR2 SVGIG, per germline (reference sequence). This CDR3 spans 16 amino acids. The CDR3 protein is CACSTGTGGGNQPQHF. The CDR3 DNA is TGTGCCTGCTCAACCGGGACAGGTGGTGGCAATCAGCCCCAGCATTTT.

This rearrangement joins TRBV19 to TRBJ1-6; the D gene is possibly TRBD1 (5 bases). Trimming shortened V by 2 bases and J by 6 bases, and 8 bases separated the two germline ends. The CDR3 has 14 amino acids. CDR1 is LNHDA and CDR2 is SQIVND in the germline V gene (reference sequence). The CDR3 loop is CASSILTVNSPLHF. In nucleotides, the CDR3 is TGTGCCAGTAGTATATTGACAGTTAATTCACCCCTCCACTTT.

The J gene is TRBJ1-4, the V gene TRBV11-2, with 8 nucleotides matching TRBD1. After removal of 6 bases from V and 10 bases from J, the junction contained 19 bases not matched to a gene. Looked up from germline, CDR1 is SGHAT and CDR2 is FQNNGV. The CDR3 has 17 amino acids. The CDR3 is CASSSIPRQGRVGKLFF. The CDR3 nucleotides read TGTGCCAGCAGTAGCATTCCTCGACAGGGGCGGGTGGGAAAACTGTTTTTT.

CDR3 region: CASGRGQGGANEKLFF. CDR3 nucleotide sequence: TGTGCTAGTGGTAGAGGACAGGGGGGGGCTAATGAAAAACTGTTTTTT. The chain joins TRBV12-5 to TRBJ1-4; 10 positions agree with TRBD1. Germline CDR1 reads LGHNT; CDR2 reads FRNRAP. This CDR3 has 16 residues. V lost 5 bases to trimming and J lost 3 bases; unmatched junction nucleotides: 6. Together with reference TRBV12-5 and TRBJ1-4, the CDR3 gives the full variable domain: DARVTQTPRHKVTEMGQEVTMRCQPILGHNTVFWYRQTMMQGLELLAYFRNRAPLDDSGMPKDRFSAEMPDATLATLKIQPSEPRDSAVYFCASGRGQGGANEKLFFGSGTQLSVL.

This clone was recorded once. The rearrangement joins TRBV30 to TRBJ2-1; TRBD2 aligns across 13 bases. With V trimmed by 3 bases and J by 7 bases, 15 bases remained unmatched. Germline V gene data show CDR1 as GTSNPN and CDR2 as SVGIG (reference sequence). The CDR3 contains 18 residues. The CDR3: CAWREEGLAGIDGNEQFF. The CDR3 DNA is TGTGCCTGGAGGGAGGAGGGACTAGCGGGAATAGACGGTAATGAGCAGTTCTTC.

CDR3 coding DNA: TGTGCCAGTAGTATAGATGACAGGGAATACAATGAGCAGTTCTTC. Amino acid sequence: CASSIDDREYNEQFF. V is TRBV19 and J is TRBJ2-1, with 7 bases fitting TRBD1. This CDR3 comprises 15 residues. The trim removed 0 bases at V and 4 bases at J, leaving 3 bases unmatched. CDR1 is LNHDA and CDR2 is SQIVND in the germline V gene (reference sequence). Variable domain in full (rest from reference TRBV19 and TRBJ2-1): DGGITQSPKYLFRKEGQNVTLSCEQNLNHDAMYWYRQDPGQGLRLIYYSQIVNDFQKGDIAEGYSVSREKKESFPLTVTSAQKNPTAFYLCASSIDDREYNEQFFGPGTRLTVL.

The chain carries TRBV15 and TRBJ1-5; 7 bases line up with TRBD1. The CDR3 contains 16 residues. After removal of 0 bases from V and 7 bases from J, the junction contained 9 bases not matched to a gene. Germline loops: CDR1 LNHNV, CDR2 YYDKDF (reference sequence). In nucleotides, the CDR3 is TGTGCCACCAGCAGAGATAGGGACAGCCTTTCGCAGCCCCAGCATTTT. It codes for CATSRDRDSLSQPQHF.

The chain joins TRBV27 to TRBJ2-1; maybe TRBD2 (5 bases). Germline assignment: CDR1 MNHEY and CDR2 SMNVEV (reference sequence). The CDR3 is made up of 15 amino acids. V lost 5 bases and J 0 bases, leaving 11 bases between the germline ends. The CDR3 sequence is CASSLSVSSYNEQFF. The CDR3 DNA reads as TGTGCCAGCAGTCTTAGCGTCAGCTCCTACAATGAGCAGTTCTTC.

This rearrangement joins TRBV7-6 to TRBJ1-1, with a possible D match to TRBD1 (5 bases). The CDR3 has 13 residues. V lost 4 bases and J 7 bases, leaving 13 bases between the germline ends. CDR1 SGHVS and CDR2 FNYEAQ come from the germline V gene. The CDR3 loop reads CASSSGNSLEAFF. The DNA for the CDR3 is TGTGCCAGCAGCTCAGGGAACAGCCTTGAAGCTTTCTTT.

This clone occurred once. This sample also contains other DNA sequences that code for the same CDR3. The chain employs TRBV18 and TRBJ1-5, with a weak D call TRBD1 (5 bases). The CDR3 is 13 amino acids. Germline V gene data show CDR1 as KGHSH and CDR2 as LQKENI. V was shortened by 2 bases and J by 5 bases, with 7 bases between the two germline ends. CDR3 amino acids: CASSPGGDQPQHF. The CDR3 coding sequence is TGTGCCAGCTCACCAGGGGGGGATCAGCCCCAGCATTTT.

CDR3 residues: CAWTVGFSSYNEQFF. CDR3 in DNA: TGTGCCTGGACTGTGGGCTTCAGCTCCTACAATGAGCAGTTCTTC. The V and J genes are TRBV30 and TRBJ2-1; D gene uncertain. The CDR3 length is 15 residues. CDR1 GTSNPN and CDR2 SVGIG come from the germline V gene (reference sequence). V shed 4 bases and J shed 0 bases, with 13 bases lying between them.

The chain joins TRBV6-6 to TRBJ1-2; a possible D gene is TRBD1 (5 bases). The V gene lost 5 bases and the J gene lost 5 bases, with 18 bases spanning the gap. CDR3 length: 15 residues. CDR1 and CDR2 from the germline V gene are MNHNY and SVGAGI (reference sequence). For the CDR3, the DNA is TGTGCCAGCAGTCCGACCCAACTCGGGGGGTATGGCTACACCTTC. The encoded protein is CASSPTQLGGYGYTF.

The chain carries TRBV27 and TRBJ2-3, with D hard to call. The V gene's germline CDR1 is MNHEY and CDR2 SMNVEV (reference sequence). CDR3 length equals 15 residues. V lost 3 bases and J 5 bases, leaving 15 bases between the germline ends. The CDR3: CASSFSSPRLDTQYF. CDR3 DNA: TGTGCCAGCAGTTTTTCTAGTCCACGACTAGATACGCAGTATTTT.

The chain recombines TRBV4-3 with TRBJ1-5, with 8 bases lining up with TRBD1. Germline V lookup: CDR1 LGHNA, CDR2 YSLEER. Unmatched junction bases numbered 3, after V lost 2 bases and J lost 6 bases. The CDR3 length is 14 residues. The CDR3 nucleotides are TGCGCCAGCAGCCAATGGACAGGGACTCAGCCCCAGCATTTT. The encoded protein is CASSQWTGTQPQHF.

This sequence joins TRBV7-8 and TRBJ2-1, with TRBD1 matching over 8 bases. Germline V CDR1 and CDR2: SGHVS, FQNEAQ. V lost 5 bases to trimming and J lost 3 bases; unmatched junction nucleotides: 9. The CDR3 runs 16 residues. The CDR3 here is CASSIRTGPGYNEQFF. DNA for the CDR3: TGTGCCAGCAGCATCCGGACAGGGCCCGGCTACAATGAGCAGTTCTTC.

As for this clone: The identical CDR3 is also encoded by other nucleotide sequences in the sample. The gene calls are TRBV30 and TRBJ2-1, with 8 bases identical to TRBD2. Germline V gene sequence: CDR1 GTSNPN, CDR2 SVGIG (reference sequence). The CDR3 extends over 14 amino acids. Losses at the gene ends were 2 bases for V and 2 bases for J; bases not matched to a gene: 2. This CDR3 is CAWSRGGAYNEQFF. CDR3 bases: TGTGCCTGGAGTCGGGGGGGGGCCTACAATGAGCAGTTCTTC.

The rearrangement uses TRBV6-5 and TRBJ1-1; D gene unclear. The CDR3 length is 16 residues. V dropped 2 bases and J dropped 2 bases, with 15 bases sitting between them. Germline CDR1 is MNHEY and CDR2 is SVGAGI. Written as DNA, the CDR3 is TGTGCCAGCAGTTACGCGTCAGCGCGGGTTAACACTGAAGCTTTCTTT. Its protein is CASSYASARVNTEAFF.

The chain couples TRBV28 to TRBJ2-4; D is uncertain. Trimming took off 6 bases at V and 0 bases at J, with 15 bases between the two ends. Germline loops: CDR1 MDHEN, CDR2 SYDVKM. The CDR3 spans 16 residues. CDR3 sequence reads: CASSPTGFIAKNIQYF. CDR3 sequence (DNA): TGTGCCAGCAGCCCGACTGGATTTATAGCCAAAAACATTCAGTACTTC.

The chain carries TRBV5-4 and TRBJ2-1, with TRBD2 matching over 16 bases. The length of the CDR3 is 17 residues. Trimming at V came to 4 bases and at J to 9 bases, leaving 10 bases not matched to a gene. Germline CDR1 reads SGHNT; CDR2 reads YYREEE (reference sequence). The CDR3 here is CASSQRGLAGGPVEQFF. CDR3 nucleotides: TGTGCCAGCAGCCAGAGGGGACTAGCGGGAGGGCCGGTTGAGCAGTTCTTC.

The rearrangement uses TRBV4-1 and TRBJ1-1; maybe TRBD1 (5 bases). The germline gives CDR1 MGHRA, CDR2 YSYEKL. Trimming stripped 1 base from V and 5 bases from J, with 14 bases between. The CDR3 length is 15 residues. The CDR3 DNA sequence: TGCGCCAGCAGCCAAGTGGGGCGGGATGGGACTGAAGCTTTCTTT. It yields the protein CASSQVGRDGTEAFF.

The chain combines TRBV5-4 with TRBJ2-7, with 7 positions matching TRBD2. Per the germline V gene, CDR1 is SGHNT and CDR2 is YYREEE (reference sequence). CDR3 length equals 16 residues. The V and J ends lost 4 bases and 2 bases, in that order; junction bases with no gene match: 12. CDR3 bases: TGTGCCAGCAGCGGGGGGAGGGACGGTAGGGCCTACGAGCAGTACTTC. The encoded protein is CASSGGRDGRAYEQYF.

V is TRBV19 and J is TRBJ2-2; 7 nucleotides line up with TRBD2. The germline gives CDR1 LNHDA, CDR2 SQIVND (reference sequence). The CDR3 covers 16 residues. The V segment lost 2 bases and the J segment 4 bases; nucleotides outside the gene matches: 7. CDR3 bases: TGTGCCAGTAGTATAATCGGGGGGTATGGCACCGGGGAGCTGTTTTTT. This encodes CASSIIGGYGTGELFF.

This chain connects TRBV18 to TRBJ2-1, with 9 bases that match TRBD2. This CDR3 comprises 15 residues. CDR1 is KGHSH, CDR2 LQKENI, per germline. V lost 2 bases and J lost 7; bases outside the gene matches: 6. Here the CDR3 reads CASSPNSGGRNEQFF. The CDR3, as DNA: TGTGCCAGCTCACCAAACAGCGGGGGGAGAAATGAGCAGTTCTTC.

The chain uses TRBV6-1 and TRBJ2-3; TRBD2 matches 11 bases. From germline, CDR1 is MNHNS and CDR2 SASEGT. The CDR3 runs to 15 residues. V was clipped by 7 bases and J by 3 bases; unmatched bases: 6. The CDR3 loop is CASNLLAGVTDTQYF. CDR3 nucleotides: TGTGCCAGCAACTTACTAGCGGGAGTAACAGATACGCAGTATTTT.

This clone was detected a few times. V and J are TRBV30 and TRBJ2-3, with 8 nucleotides matching TRBD2. The ends lost 2 bases at V and 0 bases at J; junction bases unmatched: 16. This CDR3 spans 19 amino acids. Germline assignment: CDR1 GTSNPN and CDR2 SVGIG (reference sequence). CDR3 nucleotides: TGTGCCTGGAGTCAGTCTCCAGCGGGAGCCCCCTTTAGCACAGATACGCAGTATTTT. Translated, it gives CAWSQSPAGAPFSTDTQYF.

This clone occurred a few times. The rearrangement joins TRBV4-3 to TRBJ1-5; 7 bases match TRBD1. Germline V gives CDR1 LGHNA, CDR2 YSLEER. The CDR3 spans 17 residues. The J segment lost 2 bases and the V segment lost 0 bases, leaving 7 bases of the junction unmatched. The CDR3 protein is CASSQDLLQGGNQPQHF. The CDR3 DNA reads TGCGCCAGCAGCCAAGACCTTCTGCAGGGGGGCAATCAGCCCCAGCATTTT.

The CDR3 nucleotides read TGTGCCAGCAGGAAGGAAGCAGGGGGTCAGCCCCAGCATTTT. Encoded protein: CASRKEAGGQPQHF. The rearrangement links TRBV6-1 to TRBJ1-5; 7 positions agree with TRBD1. CDR3 length equals 14 residues. The trim removed 6 bases at V and 6 bases at J, leaving 8 bases unmatched. Germline-derived CDR1 and CDR2 are MNHNS and SASEGT.